These 28 T cell receptor beta chains originate from one sample sequenced in a study of T cells in Graves' hyperthyroidism and ophthalmopathy. TCR beta CDR3 region amplification was performed from RNA transcripts. TCR CDR3 underwent first-round RT-PCR with the HTBI primer set. One entry per CDR3 protein results from TCRdb running MiXCR on the multiplex PCR reads. The sample has hundreds of thousands of distinct CDR3 sequences; about 15% are singletons. Sequencing input: blood. Receptors originate from a woman between 50 and 59 years old with Graves' ophthalmopathy.

The rearrangement links TRBV20-1 to TRBJ1-5, with 10 bases matching TRBD1. The CDR3 runs 19 residues. The junction had 14 bases not matched to a gene; V was cut back by 3 bases and J by 0 bases. The germline V gene has CDR1 DFQATT and CDR2 SNEGSKA (reference sequence). CDR3: CSASVGQGRHLNSNQPQHF. The DNA of the CDR3 is TGCAGTGCTAGTGTGGGACAGGGGCGACATCTTAATAGCAATCAGCCCCAGCATTTT.

The chain carries TRBV9 and TRBJ1-2; D unclear. V was trimmed by 0 bases and J by 0 bases, leaving 12 bases between them. The CDR3 is made up of 16 amino acids. Germline V gene lookup returns CDR1 SGDLS and CDR2 YYNGEE. For the CDR3, the DNA is TGTGCCAGCAGCGTAGAGTCCGGAAAAGCTAACTATGGCTACACCTTC. The encoded protein is CASSVESGKANYGYTF.

Ten or more counts support this clonotype. The rearrangement links TRBV7-2 to TRBJ2-1, with a tentative D call TRBD2 (6 bases). The CDR3 is 16 amino acids. Trimming left V 2 bases short and J 6 bases short, with 17 bases between. Germline CDR1 and CDR2: SGHTA and FQGNSA. The chain's CDR3 is CASSLPRAGSGNEQFF. As DNA, the CDR3 is TGTGCCAGCAGCTTACCGAGGGCGGGATCCGGCAATGAGCAGTTCTTC.

This clonotype was seen repeatedly, ten times or more. The chain is built from TRBV5-1 and TRBJ1-6, with a weak D call TRBD1 (6 bases). Germline loops: CDR1 SGHRS, CDR2 YFSETQ. V was cut by 4 bases and J by 12 bases, with 17 bases left in between. This CDR3 spans 14 amino acids. The CDR3 loop reads CASSVGQGDLPLHF. DNA for the CDR3: TGCGCCAGCAGCGTGGGACAAGGGGATCTACCCCTCCACTTT.

In its sample, this clonotype was seen a few times. This chain joins TRBV29-1 and TRBJ2-1, with D hard to call. Germline V gene data show CDR1 as SQVTM and CDR2 as ANQGSEA. This CDR3 is 15 amino acids long. Deletions cut 0 bases from V and 2 bases from J, with 11 bases between. The CDR3 region is CSVEDLGDAYNEQFF. Here the CDR3 DNA reads TGCAGCGTTGAAGATCTCGGCGACGCCTACAATGAGCAGTTCTTC.

In this sample, this clonotype turned up a few times. The chain has TRBV25-1 and TRBJ2-3; 10 positions agree with TRBD2. CDR3 length: 20 amino acids. With 3 bases clipped from V and 2 bases from J, the junction kept 17 bases outside the gene matches. Germline V CDR1 and CDR2: MGHDK, SYGVNS. This CDR3 reads CASSDYGKREGLFNTDTQYF. CDR3 in DNA: TGTGCCAGCAGTGATTACGGGAAGCGGGAGGGCCTATTTAACACAGATACGCAGTATTTT.

The chain couples TRBV5-6 to TRBJ2-7; TRBD2 agrees at 14 bases. V trimming: 0 bases; J trimming: 0 bases; junction bases outside the gene matches: 2. The CDR3 spans 17 residues. Germline CDR1 is SGHDT and CDR2 is YYEEEE. The CDR3 spells CASSLGTSGRHSYEQYF. The CDR3 nucleotides are TGTGCCAGCAGCTTGGGGACTAGCGGGAGGCACTCCTACGAGCAGTACTTC.

This clonotype was seen more than once but under ten times. Possible read error: a much larger clone is one base away. This chain links TRBV2 with TRBJ2-7; D is unresolved. The CDR3 totals 11 residues. From germline, CDR1 is SNHLY and CDR2 FYNNEI. V gave up 5 bases and J gave up 3 bases, with 5 bases separating them. CDR3 in amino acids: CASSYHYEQYF. CDR3 bases: TGTGCCAGCAGTTACCACTACGAGCAGTACTTC.

This clonotype showed up just a few times. J is TRBJ2-7 and V is TRBV27; D ambiguous. The CDR3 is made up of 14 amino acids. Germline assignment: CDR1 MNHEY and CDR2 SMNVEV (reference sequence). Trimming shortened V by 5 bases and J by 0 bases, and 11 bases separated the two germline ends. CDR3 in DNA: TGTGCCAGCAGTCTAAACGCTGTCTCCTACGAGCAGTACTTC. This sequence encodes CASSLNAVSYEQYF.

Note on this clonotype: A junction boundary mismatches the germline segment, possibly from a read error. The chain has TRBV28 and TRBJ1-1; 9 bases agree with TRBD1. The length of the CDR3 is 17 residues. Per germline, CDR1 MDHEN and CDR2 SYDVKM. CDR3 sequence (DNA): TGTGCCAGCAGTACGACAGGGGGGGGGGGCGGGGGGACTGAAGCTTCCTTT. It is translated as CASSTTGGGGGGTEASF. Full variable domain (outside the CDR3, taken from reference TRBV28 and TRBJ1-1): DVKVTQSSRYLVKRTGEKVFLECVQDMDHENMFWYRQDPGLGLRLIYFSYDVKMKEKGDIPEGYSVSREKKERFSLILESASTNQTSMYLCASSTTGGGGGGTEASFGQGTRLTVV.

At least ten counts were recorded for this clonotype. This chain connects TRBV7-2 to TRBJ2-1; D unclear. V dropped 2 bases and J dropped 7 bases, with 3 bases sitting between them. The germline V gene encodes CDR1 SGHTA and CDR2 FQGNSA. CDR3 length equals 11 residues. CDR3 nucleotides: TGTGCCAGCAGCTTAAAAAATGAGCAGTTCTTC. Translating gives CASSLKNEQFF.

Many counts were recorded for this clonotype. The chain is built from TRBV7-2 and TRBJ2-7; D tentatively reads TRBD1 or TRBD2 (6 bases each). CDR3 length equals 13 residues. V was trimmed by 1 base and J by 7 bases, leaving 11 bases between them. The germline V gene encodes CDR1 SGHTA and CDR2 FQGNSA. Written as DNA, the CDR3 is TGTGCCAGCAGCTTAGGGGGGGCGGGAGAGCAGTACTTC. Encoded protein: CASSLGGAGEQYF.

A note on this clonotype: Mismatch with germline at one junction end may stem from a read error. The chain has TRBV3-1 and TRBJ2-1, with D tentatively TRBD1 (5 bases). Germline V gene lookup returns CDR1 LGHDT and CDR2 YNNKEL (reference sequence). The CDR3 runs 15 residues. The CDR3, as DNA: TGTGTCAGCAGCCTGATAGGGGTAGACTACAATGAGCAGTTCTTC. Translation: CVSSLIGVDYNEQFF.

This clonotype appeared many times. The chain has TRBV28 and TRBJ1-4; tentative D call: TRBD1 (6 bases). The V gene lost 1 base and the J gene lost 7 bases, with 13 bases spanning the gap. This CDR3 contains 15 residues. Germline-derived CDR1 and CDR2 are MDHEN and SYDVKM. CDR3 sequence reads: CASSLSGVVGEKLFF. In DNA form, the CDR3 reads TGTGCCAGCAGTTTATCAGGGGTGGTTGGTGAAAAACTGTTTTTT.

On this clonotype itself: This may come from a read error, since a much larger clone is one base off. J is TRBJ2-2 and V is TRBV7-8; maybe TRBD2 (5 bases). V dropped 5 bases and J dropped 6 bases, with 19 bases sitting between them. The CDR3 consists of 16 residues. Germline assignment: CDR1 SGHVS and CDR2 FQNEAQ. In DNA form, the CDR3 reads TGTGCCAGCAGCATCGGAGCGAGAGGGCGTCCCGGGGAGCTGTTTTTT. Amino acids: CASSIGARGRPGELFF. The full variable domain, its missing parts supplied by reference TRBV7-8 and TRBJ2-2, is GAGVSQSPRYKVAKRGQDVALRCDPISGHVSLFWYQQALGQGPEFLTYFQNEAQLDKSGLPSDRFFAERPEGSVSTLKIQRTQQEDSAVYLCASSIGARGRPGELFFGEGSRLTVL.

V is TRBV5-1 and J is TRBJ1-4; TRBD1 aligns across 9 bases. The V and J ends lost 2 bases and 3 bases, in that order; junction bases with no gene match: 2. The germline CDR1 and CDR2 sequences are SGHRS and YFSETQ. The CDR3 is 15 amino acids. The CDR3 here is CASSLQGAANEKLFF. The DNA of the CDR3 is TGCGCCAGCAGCTTACAGGGGGCGGCTAATGAAAAACTGTTTTTT.

The chain joins TRBV19 to TRBJ1-3; tentatively, D is TRBD1 (5 bases). V dropped 4 bases and J dropped 0 bases, with 13 bases sitting between them. Germline assignment: CDR1 LNHDA and CDR2 SQIVND (reference sequence). The CDR3 runs 16 residues. The CDR3 DNA reads as TGTGCCAGTAGTACCAGGGACTTAATCTCTGGAAACACCATATATTTT. Translation gives CASSTRDLISGNTIYF.

With respect to this clonotype: A read error is likely, as this CDR3 ends without the conserved phenylalanine or tryptophan. DNA for the CDR3: TGTGCCAGCTCACCGACCGAAAGCACTGAAGCTTTCCTT. Its protein is CASSPTESTEAFL. The chain uses TRBV18 and TRBJ1-1; D is undetermined. From germline, CDR1 is KGHSH and CDR2 LQKENI. The CDR3 has 13 amino acids. Between the trimmed V and J ends, which lost 3 bases and 4 bases, there was a span of 9 bases.

The rearrangement uses TRBV19 and TRBJ1-1; weak D call: TRBD1 (6 bases). V was trimmed by 8 bases and J by 1 base, leaving 20 bases between them. The CDR3 is 16 residues long. Germline V gives CDR1 LNHDA, CDR2 SQIVND (reference sequence). Here the CDR3 DNA reads TGTGCCAGTCACCCATTCCCGCGGACAGCGAACACTGAAGCTTTCTTT. This gives the protein CASHPFPRTANTEAFF.

This clonotype was detected only a few times. V and J are TRBV4-3 and TRBJ2-7; D unresolved. Germline CDR1 LGHNA, CDR2 YSLEER. The CDR3 length is 17 residues. Trimming removed 0 bases from V and 0 bases from J, with 15 bases in between. CDR3 coding DNA: TGCGCCAGCAGCCAAGATCTTGTGGGCAGGAGCTCCTACGAGCAGTACTTC. This codes for CASSQDLVGRSSYEQYF.

This clonotype was seen many times. This chain links TRBV20-1 with TRBJ2-5; weak D call: TRBD2 (5 bases). The CDR3 runs 15 residues. V was cut by 0 bases and J by 5 bases, with 16 bases left in between. Germline assignment: CDR1 DFQATT and CDR2 SNEGSKA (reference sequence). CDR3 in DNA: TGCAGTGCTAGAGATATCCCCACTAGGCTGGAGACCCAGTACTTC. It encodes CSARDIPTRLETQYF.

In this sample, this clonotype turned up many times. The rearrangement links TRBV6-2 or TRBV6-3 to TRBJ1-1, with D possibly TRBD1 on 5 matching bases. Germline CDR1 reads MNHEY; CDR2 reads SVGEGT. V was pared by 0 bases and J by 6 bases, with 11 bases between. The CDR3 extends over 14 amino acids. The CDR3, as DNA: TGTGCCAGCAGTTACTCGGGGGGGTTGGCTGAAGCTTTCTTT. Translated, it gives CASSYSGGLAEAFF.

Many counts were recorded for this clonotype. V gene TRBV30 combines with J gene TRBJ1-1; TRBD1 is a possible D gene (5 bases). Per the germline V gene, CDR1 is GTSNPN and CDR2 is SVGIG (reference sequence). V lost 4 bases and J 4 bases, leaving 13 bases between the germline ends. This CDR3 region has 13 residues. Here the CDR3 DNA reads TGTGCCTGGAAGGCCAGGGTGGTCACTGAAGCTTTCTTT. Amino acids: CAWKARVVTEAFF.

This clonotype was seen ten or more times. The chain is built from TRBV30 and TRBJ2-7; 7 nucleotides line up with TRBD2. This CDR3 contains 15 residues. Unmatched junction bases numbered 11, after V lost 2 bases and J lost 4 bases. In germline, CDR1 is GTSNPN, CDR2 SVGIG (reference sequence). CDR3 coding DNA: TGTGCCTGGAGTCCACTCTCTAGCGGCCCTTACGAGCAGTACTTC. Protein: CAWSPLSSGPYEQYF.

This clonotype was counted between two and nine times. V and J are TRBV20-1 and TRBJ2-1; 10 bases match TRBD2. The CDR3 covers 14 residues. Unmatched junction bases numbered 7, after V lost 3 bases and J lost 8 bases. Germline V gene sequence: CDR1 DFQATT, CDR2 SNEGSKA (reference sequence). CDR3 sequence (DNA): TGCAGTGCTAGCGTCAGCGGGAGGGATGATGAGCAGTTCTTC. Its protein is CSASVSGRDDEQFF.

This clonotype was counted only a few times. The chain has TRBV12-3 or TRBV12-4 and TRBJ2-5; unclear D gene. The CDR3 has 15 residues. Between the trimmed V and J ends, which lost 3 bases and 1 base, there was a span of 12 bases. CDR3 coding DNA: TGTGCCAGCAGTTTCGCTCGGCACCCCCAAGAGACCCAGTACTTC. Its protein is CASSFARHPQETQYF.

This clonotype came up a few times. The V and J genes are TRBV19 and TRBJ2-3; TRBD2 agrees at 7 bases. Per the germline V gene, CDR1 is LNHDA and CDR2 is SQIVND (reference sequence). V was pared by 7 bases and J by 6 bases, with 10 bases of the junction left unmatched. This CDR3 region has 14 residues. The CDR3 DNA follows: TGTGCCAGTACCGAGCGGGGCCGACGGGATACGCAGTATTTT. It yields the protein CASTERGRRDTQYF.

Turning to this clonotype: Possible read error: a much larger clone is one base away. No conserved phenylalanine or tryptophan is present at the end of the CDR3, so a read error is the likely explanation. The V call is TRBV11-3, the J call TRBJ2-1; D call uncertain. The CDR3 is 14 amino acids. Trimming took off 0 bases at V and 5 bases at J, with 8 bases between the two ends. Looked up from germline, CDR1 is SGHNT and CDR2 is YENEEA. The CDR3 loop is CASSLDHNNNEQFL. In DNA form, the CDR3 reads TGTGCCAGCAGCTTAGACCATAACAACAATGAGCAGTTCCTC.